This TCR beta chain originates from a study of technical replicates of blood from a handful of donors. Profiling relied on immunoSEQ multiplex PCR, and the TCRdb table lists in-frame clones only, not all of them. The table lists approximately 92,000 clones, 85% to 95% of them singletons. The specimen sequenced was T cells isolated from PBMCs. The source of this sequence is a human donor in good health.

For the CDR3, the DNA is TGTGCCAGCAGCTTAGATTTGAGGACTGGGCCCACCTTC. It is translated as CASSLDLRTGPTF. The chain couples TRBV11-2 to TRBJ1-2, with D unresolved. The CDR3 covers 13 residues. The V end was cut by 0 bases, the J end by 13 bases, with 15 bases between. Germline loops: CDR1 SGHAT, CDR2 FQNNGV.